This T cell receptor (beta chain) was obtained from a study of shared clonotypes between healthy human individuals. Using immunoSEQ multiplex PCR, the repertoire was profiled, and TCRdb retains in-frame clones only, with some absent. The data hold some 1.5 million clones, with roughly 98% observed a single time. For this clone: Its antigen is undetermined.

Trimming took off 6 bases at V and 5 bases at J, with 10 bases between the two ends. CDR1 is LGHNA and CDR2 is YSLEER in the germline V gene. This CDR3 comprises 13 residues. Whole-study results and caveats: The study found roughly 5% of naive CD4 clonotypes shared across a handful of donors. Depth was large, yet rarefaction showed that sorted-subset sequencing was incomplete.

The receptor was derived from a young man in good health. Material: naive CD4+ T cells sorted from blood. Specified subset: CD45RA+ positively selected. The rearrangement links TRBV4-3 to TRBJ1-4, with D maybe TRBD1 (5 bases). CDR3 sequence reads: CASSRQQNEKLFF. The CDR3 coding sequence is TGCGCCAGCAGTAGACAGCAGAATGAAAAACTGTTTTTT.